Shown below are 12 T cell receptor beta chains from a single sample sequenced in a study of OX40 agonist ivuxolimab in advanced cancers. Sequencing was performed with immunoSEQ multiplex PCR; in TCRdb, only in-frame clones are kept and a portion is missing. Counted here are 55,000 to 75,000 clones, 86% occurring once; the ten biggest clones make up around 0.73%. The sequences come from CD4+ or CD8+ T cells sorted from blood, collected in a trial of the OX40 agonist ivuxolimab. These receptors were obtained from an adult with an advanced solid tumor such as melanoma, head and neck, liver or kidney cancer.

V is TRBV7-9 and J is TRBJ2-1, with a possible D match to TRBD1 (5 bases). Germline loops: CDR1 SEHNR, CDR2 FQNEAQ (reference sequence). Trimming removed 5 bases from V and 5 bases from J, with 16 bases in between. The CDR3 is made up of 15 amino acids. The DNA for the CDR3 is TGTGCCAGCAGCAACTCTGAAGGGGTGGACAATGAGCAGTTCTTC. This sequence encodes CASSNSEGVDNEQFF.

Only one count was recorded for this clone. The chain uses TRBV30 and TRBJ1-2, with 7 bases lining up with TRBD1. V was clipped by 3 bases and J by 2 bases; unmatched bases: 6. This CDR3 spans 14 amino acids. Germline V gene lookup returns CDR1 GTSNPN and CDR2 SVGIG (reference sequence). CDR3 loop: CAWSRTGGNYGYTF. The CDR3 nucleotides read TGTGCCTGGAGCCGGACAGGAGGAAACTATGGCTACACCTTC.

The chain combines TRBV7-2 with TRBJ2-1, with D hard to call. The V gene's germline CDR1 is SGHTA and CDR2 FQGNSA. The CDR3 runs to 16 residues. V gave up 6 bases and J gave up 0 bases, with 15 bases separating them. This chain's CDR3 is CASRSYAGISYNEQFF. In nucleotides, the CDR3 is TGTGCCAGCAGATCTTATGCCGGAATCTCCTACAATGAGCAGTTCTTC.

This rearrangement joins TRBV5-6 to TRBJ1-5, with D possibly being TRBD1 (6 bases). Germline CDR1 is SGHDT and CDR2 is YYEEEE. This CDR3 has 14 residues. V lost 5 bases to trimming and J lost 7 bases, with 16 bases between them. The CDR3 DNA reads TGTGCCAGCAGTTTCTTAGGGGACAAGCAGCCCCAGCATTTT. This encodes CASSFLGDKQPQHF.

DNA of the CDR3: TGTGCCAGCAGAACCCTGACAGGGATGAACACTGAAGCTTTCTTT. Translation gives CASRTLTGMNTEAFF. The chain links TRBV7-8 to TRBJ1-1; 7 nucleotides align to TRBD1. The CDR3 loop spans 15 amino acids. With 6 bases clipped from V and 0 bases from J, the junction kept 7 bases outside the gene matches. CDR1 is SGHVS and CDR2 is FQNEAQ in the germline V gene.

This sequence joins TRBV6-6 and TRBJ1-1; D gene uncertain. The CDR3 runs to 14 residues. Germline V gene sequence: CDR1 MNHNY, CDR2 SVGAGI (reference sequence). Between the trimmed V and J ends, which lost 0 bases and 1 base, there was a span of 6 bases. For the CDR3, the DNA is TGTGCCAGCAGTTACTCCCGGCCGAACACTGAAGCTTTCTTT. It is translated as CASSYSRPNTEAFF.

The chain has TRBV30 and TRBJ1-4; 7 bases match TRBD1. V was clipped by 3 bases and J by 5 bases; unmatched bases: 9. CDR3 size: 15 residues. Germline V gene sequence: CDR1 GTSNPN, CDR2 SVGIG (reference sequence). CDR3 in amino acids: CAWSALGTENEKLFF. The CDR3 DNA reads as TGTGCCTGGAGCGCTCTCGGGACAGAGAATGAAAAACTGTTTTTT.

The chain recombines TRBV5-6 with TRBJ2-3; 7 bases are a match to TRBD2. Losses at the gene ends were 4 bases for V and 0 bases for J; bases not matched to a gene: 11. Germline-derived CDR1 and CDR2 are SGHDT and YYEEEE. The CDR3 is 17 residues long. CDR3 DNA sequence: TGTGCCAGCAGCCCAATTCTAGCGGTGTCTAGCACAGATACGCAGTATTTT. Translating gives CASSPILAVSSTDTQYF.

This clone was observed once. The V and J genes are TRBV5-6 and TRBJ2-7, with 10 bases that match TRBD2. Losses at the gene ends were 1 base for V and 4 bases for J; bases not matched to a gene: 11. The V gene's germline CDR1 is SGHDT and CDR2 YYEEEE. The CDR3 is 17 amino acids. As DNA, the CDR3 is TGTGCCAGCAGCTTGCGCTCAGGTCTAGCGGGAGTTTACGAGCAGTACTTC. Encoded protein: CASSLRSGLAGVYEQYF.

The rearrangement uses TRBV15 and TRBJ1-5, with 9 bases lining up with TRBD1. V dropped 2 bases and J dropped 6; count of bases not matched to a gene: 5. This CDR3 has 15 amino acids. Germline assignment: CDR1 LNHNV and CDR2 YYDKDF (reference sequence). The CDR3 nucleotides read TGTGCCACCAGCAGACGAGGACAGGGGATTCAGCCCCAGCATTTT. This gives the protein CATSRRGQGIQPQHF.

The chain employs TRBV2 and TRBJ2-3, with TRBD2 identical over 11 bases. Per germline, CDR1 SNHLY and CDR2 FYNNEI. Unmatched junction bases numbered 2, after V lost 5 bases and J lost 1 base. The CDR3 extends over 15 amino acids. CDR3 coding DNA: TGTGCCAGCAGTCGACTAGCGGGACGCACAGATACGCAGTATTTT. Translating gives CASSRLAGRTDTQYF.

The chain carries TRBV5-4 and TRBJ1-2; no definite D call. The V gene's germline CDR1 is SGHNT and CDR2 YYREEE (reference sequence). CDR3 length equals 15 residues. Trimming stripped 4 bases from V and 1 base from J, with 14 bases between. The chain's CDR3 is CASSTGISLNYGYTF. The CDR3 nucleotides read TGTGCCAGCAGCACTGGGATCTCCCTTAACTATGGCTACACCTTC.